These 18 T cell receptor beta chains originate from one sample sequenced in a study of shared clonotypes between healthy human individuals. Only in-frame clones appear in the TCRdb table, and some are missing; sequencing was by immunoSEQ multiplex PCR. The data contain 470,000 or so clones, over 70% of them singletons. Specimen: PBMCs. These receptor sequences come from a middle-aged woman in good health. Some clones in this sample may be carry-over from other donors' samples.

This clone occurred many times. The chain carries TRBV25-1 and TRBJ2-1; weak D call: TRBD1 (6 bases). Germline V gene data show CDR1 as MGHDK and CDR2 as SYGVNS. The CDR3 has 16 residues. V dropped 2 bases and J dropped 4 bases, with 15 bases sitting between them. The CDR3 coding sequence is TGTGCCAGCAGTGAACACAGGGACCAAACGTACAATGAGCAGTTCTTC. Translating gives CASSEHRDQTYNEQFF.

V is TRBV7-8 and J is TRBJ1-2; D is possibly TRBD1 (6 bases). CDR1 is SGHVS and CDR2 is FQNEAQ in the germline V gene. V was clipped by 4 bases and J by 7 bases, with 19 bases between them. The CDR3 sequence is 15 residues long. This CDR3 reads CASSSTGRTAGGYTF. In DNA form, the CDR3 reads TGTGCCAGCAGCTCGACGGGACGGACAGCCGGTGGCTACACCTTC.

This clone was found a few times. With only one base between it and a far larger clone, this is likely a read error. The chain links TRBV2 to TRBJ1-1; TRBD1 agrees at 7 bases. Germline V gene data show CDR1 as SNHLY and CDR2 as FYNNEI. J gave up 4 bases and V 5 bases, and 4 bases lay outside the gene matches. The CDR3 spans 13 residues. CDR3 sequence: CASSPGGGTEAFF. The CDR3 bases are TGTGCCAGCAGTCCAGGGGGTGGCACTGAAGCTTTCTTT.

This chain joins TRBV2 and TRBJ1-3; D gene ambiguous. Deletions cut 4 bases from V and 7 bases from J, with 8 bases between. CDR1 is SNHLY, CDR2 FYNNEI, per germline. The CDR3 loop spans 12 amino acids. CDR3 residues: CASSVSGNTIYF. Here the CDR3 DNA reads TGTGCCAGCAGTGTAAGCGGGAACACCATATATTTT.

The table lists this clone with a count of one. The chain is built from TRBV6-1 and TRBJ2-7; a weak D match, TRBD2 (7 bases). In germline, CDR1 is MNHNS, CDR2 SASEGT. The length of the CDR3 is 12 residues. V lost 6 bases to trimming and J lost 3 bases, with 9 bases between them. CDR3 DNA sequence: TGTGCCAGCAGGAGGGGGGGCTACGAGCAGTACTTC. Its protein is CASRRGGYEQYF.

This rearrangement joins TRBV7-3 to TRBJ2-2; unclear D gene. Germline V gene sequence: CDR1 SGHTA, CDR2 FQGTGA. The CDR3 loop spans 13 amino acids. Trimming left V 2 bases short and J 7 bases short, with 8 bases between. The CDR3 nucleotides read TGTGCCAGCAGCTTATTCGAATACGGGGAGCTGTTTTTT. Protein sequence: CASSLFEYGELFF.

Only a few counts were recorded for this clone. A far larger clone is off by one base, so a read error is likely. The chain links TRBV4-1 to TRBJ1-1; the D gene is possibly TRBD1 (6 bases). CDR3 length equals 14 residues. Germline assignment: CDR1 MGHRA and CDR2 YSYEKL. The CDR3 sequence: CASTPRGAGTGAFF. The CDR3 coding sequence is TGCGCCAGCACCCCACGGGGGGCTGGGACTGGAGCTTTCTTT.

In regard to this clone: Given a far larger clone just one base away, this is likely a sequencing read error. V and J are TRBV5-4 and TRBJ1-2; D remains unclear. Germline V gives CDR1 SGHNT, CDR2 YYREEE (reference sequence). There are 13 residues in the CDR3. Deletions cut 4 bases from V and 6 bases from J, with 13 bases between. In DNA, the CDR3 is TGTGCCAGCAGCCCCCCTAGGACGGATGGCTACACCTTC. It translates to CASSPPRTDGYTF.

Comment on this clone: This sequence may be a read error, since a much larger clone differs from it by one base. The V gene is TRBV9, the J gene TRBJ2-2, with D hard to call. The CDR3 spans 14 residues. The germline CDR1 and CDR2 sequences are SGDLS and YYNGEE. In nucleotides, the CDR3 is TGTGCCAGCAGCGTAGAACTAAACACCGTGGAGCTGTTTTTT. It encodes CASSVELNTVELFF.

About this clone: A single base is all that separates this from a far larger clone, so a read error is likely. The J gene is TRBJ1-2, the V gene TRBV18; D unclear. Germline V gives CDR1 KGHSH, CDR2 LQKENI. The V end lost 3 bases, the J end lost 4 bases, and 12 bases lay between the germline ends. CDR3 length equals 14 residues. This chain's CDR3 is CASSPDIRSYGYTF. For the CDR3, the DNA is TGTGCCAGCTCACCTGACATACGGAGCTATGGCTACACCTTC.

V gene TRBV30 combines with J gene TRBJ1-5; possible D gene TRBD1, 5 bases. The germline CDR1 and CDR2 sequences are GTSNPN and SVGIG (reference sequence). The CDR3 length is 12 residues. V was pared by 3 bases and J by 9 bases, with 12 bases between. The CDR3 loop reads CAWSERRGPQHF. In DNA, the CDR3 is TGTGCCTGGAGCGAGAGAAGGGGGCCCCAGCATTTT.

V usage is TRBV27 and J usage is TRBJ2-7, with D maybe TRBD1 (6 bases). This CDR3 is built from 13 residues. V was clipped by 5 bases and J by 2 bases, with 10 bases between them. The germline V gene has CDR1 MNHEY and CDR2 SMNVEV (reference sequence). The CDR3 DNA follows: TGTGCCAGCAGTACAAGGGACACCTACGAGCAGTACTTC. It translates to CASSTRDTYEQYF.

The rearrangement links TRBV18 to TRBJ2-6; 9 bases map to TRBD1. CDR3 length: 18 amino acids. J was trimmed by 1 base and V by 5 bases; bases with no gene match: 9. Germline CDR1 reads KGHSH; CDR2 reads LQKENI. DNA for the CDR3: TGTGCCAGCTCAGGAATCCGGGACAGGGTGTCTGGGGCCAACGTCCTGACTTTC. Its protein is CASSGIRDRVSGANVLTF.

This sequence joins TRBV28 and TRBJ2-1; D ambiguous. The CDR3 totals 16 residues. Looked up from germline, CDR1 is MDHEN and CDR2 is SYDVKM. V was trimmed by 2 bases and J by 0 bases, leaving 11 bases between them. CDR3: CASSLGVIRSYNEQFF. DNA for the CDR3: TGTGCCAGCAGTTTAGGAGTAATCCGCTCCTACAATGAGCAGTTCTTC.

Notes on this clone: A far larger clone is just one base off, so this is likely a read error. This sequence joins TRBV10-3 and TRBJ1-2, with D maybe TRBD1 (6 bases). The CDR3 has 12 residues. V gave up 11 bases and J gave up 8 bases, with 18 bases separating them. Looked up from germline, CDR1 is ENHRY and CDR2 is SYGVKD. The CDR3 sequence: CASSRQDRGYTF. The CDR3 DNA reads TGTGCCTCGTCGAGACAGGATCGGGGCTACACCTTC.

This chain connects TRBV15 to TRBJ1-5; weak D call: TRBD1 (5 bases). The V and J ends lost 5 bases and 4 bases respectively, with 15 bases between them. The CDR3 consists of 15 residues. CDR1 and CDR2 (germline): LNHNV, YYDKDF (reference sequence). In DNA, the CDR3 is TGTGCCACCAGCTACGAGTGGGGCGGGAATCAGCCCCAGCATTTT. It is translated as CATSYEWGGNQPQHF. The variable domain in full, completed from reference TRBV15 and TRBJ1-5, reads DAMVIQNPRYQVTQFGKPVTLSCSQTLNHNVMYWYQQKSSQAPKLLFHYYDKDFNNEADTPDNFQSRRPNTSFCFLDIRSPGLGDTAMYLCATSYEWGGNQPQHFGDGTRLSIL.

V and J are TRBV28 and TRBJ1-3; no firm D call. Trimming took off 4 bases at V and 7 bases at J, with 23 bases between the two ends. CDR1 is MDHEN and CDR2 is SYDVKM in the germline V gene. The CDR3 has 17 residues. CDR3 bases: TGTGCCAGCAGTTCCAATAACTATGGACGGAGTTGGAACACCATATATTTT. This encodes CASSSNNYGRSWNTIYF. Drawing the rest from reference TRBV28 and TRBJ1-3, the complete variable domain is DVKVTQSSRYLVKRTGEKVFLECVQDMDHENMFWYRQDPGLGLRLIYFSYDVKMKEKGDIPEGYSVSREKKERFSLILESASTNQTSMYLCASSSNNYGRSWNTIYFGEGSWLTVV.

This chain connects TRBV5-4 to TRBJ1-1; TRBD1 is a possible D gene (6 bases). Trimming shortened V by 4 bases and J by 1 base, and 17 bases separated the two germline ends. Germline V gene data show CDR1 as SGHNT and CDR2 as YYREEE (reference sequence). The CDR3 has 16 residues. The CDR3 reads CASSLQPGHRNTEAFF. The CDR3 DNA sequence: TGTGCCAGCAGCCTTCAACCGGGACATAGGAACACTGAAGCTTTCTTT.